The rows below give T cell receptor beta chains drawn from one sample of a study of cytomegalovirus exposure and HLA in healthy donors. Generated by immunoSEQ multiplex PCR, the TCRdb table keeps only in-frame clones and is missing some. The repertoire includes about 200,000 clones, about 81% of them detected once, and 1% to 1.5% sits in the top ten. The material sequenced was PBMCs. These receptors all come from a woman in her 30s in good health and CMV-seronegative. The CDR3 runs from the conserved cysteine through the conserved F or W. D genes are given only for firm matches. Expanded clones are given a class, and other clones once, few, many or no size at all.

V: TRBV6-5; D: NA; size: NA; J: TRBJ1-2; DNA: TGTGCCAGCAGTTACTCACGAAACCAGGGGGGCTACACCTTC; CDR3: CASSYSRNQGGYTF
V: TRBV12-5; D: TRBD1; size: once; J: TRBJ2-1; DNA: TGTGCTAGTGGTTTGGATCCCGGGACAGGGAGAGGGAATGAGCAGTTCTTC; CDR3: CASGLDPGTGRGNEQFF
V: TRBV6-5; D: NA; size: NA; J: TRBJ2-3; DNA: TGTGCCAGCAGTCGGACAGACTCTAGCACAGATACGCAGTATTTT; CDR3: CASSRTDSSTDTQYF
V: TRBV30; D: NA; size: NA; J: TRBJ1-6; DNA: TGTGCCTGGAGTAACAGGGAAGGAAATTCACCCCTCCACTTT; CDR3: CAWSNREGNSPLHF
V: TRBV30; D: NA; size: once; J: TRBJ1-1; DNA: TGTGCCTGGATCCGGAGCGAAGCTTTCTTT; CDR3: CAWIRSEAFF
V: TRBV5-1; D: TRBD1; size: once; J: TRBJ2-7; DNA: TGCGCCAGCAGCCCAACGGACAGGGGGTACTACGAGCAGTACTTC; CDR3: CASSPTDRGYYEQYF
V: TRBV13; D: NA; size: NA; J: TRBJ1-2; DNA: TGTGCCAGCAGCTTAGGGGCCCTAGGCCGCGTATACGGCTACACCTTC; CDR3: CASSLGALGRVYGYTF
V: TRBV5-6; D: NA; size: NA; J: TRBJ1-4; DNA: TGTGCCAGCAGTCCTGACCCGGGGGAAGTAAGTGAAAAACTGTTTTTT; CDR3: CASSPDPGEVSEKLFF
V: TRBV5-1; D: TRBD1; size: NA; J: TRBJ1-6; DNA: TGCGCCAGCAGCGGTGGACAGGGCCAGGGTTCACCCCTCCACTTT; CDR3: CASSGGQGQGSPLHF
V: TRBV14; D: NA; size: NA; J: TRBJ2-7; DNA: TGTGCCAGCAGCCCAAATGACTACCGACTTGCCTACGAGCAGTACTTC; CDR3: CASSPNDYRLAYEQYF
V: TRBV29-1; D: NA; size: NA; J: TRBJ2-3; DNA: TGCAGCGTTGAAGGTGGACAGATCGCTAGCACAGATACGCAGTATTTT; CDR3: CSVEGGQIASTDTQYF